This passage covers 27 T cell receptor beta chains from one sample sequenced in a study of cytomegalovirus exposure and HLA in healthy donors. Vbeta (60) and Jbeta (13) primers were used in the PCR. The protocol was immunoSEQ multiplex PCR, while the TCRdb copy is restricted to in-frame clones and leaves out a portion. The data contain 97,000 or so clones, approximately 77% of them singletons. Sample: PBMCs. These receptors were collected from a male donor in good health and CMV-seropositive.

V is TRBV6-1 and J is TRBJ2-1; possible D gene TRBD2, 6 bases. Trimming cost V 1 base and J 7 bases, with 14 bases left between them. Germline loops: CDR1 MNHNS, CDR2 SASEGT. There are 15 residues in the CDR3. The CDR3 region has the DNA TGTGCCAGCAGTGAAGGGATAGCGGCGGGAAATGAGCAGTTCTTC. Translated, it gives CASSEGIAAGNEQFF.

J is TRBJ2-3 and V is TRBV5-1; 10 nucleotides line up with TRBD2. V lost 7 bases and J lost 5; bases outside the gene matches: 4. Germline CDR1 SGHRS, CDR2 YFSETQ. This CDR3 spans 13 amino acids. This CDR3 reads CASSLAGKDTQYF. For the CDR3, the DNA is TGCGCCAGCTCACTAGCGGGAAAAGATACGCAGTATTTT. Full variable domain (remainder filled in from reference TRBV5-1 and TRBJ2-3): KAGVTQTPRYLIKTRGQQVTLSCSPISGHRSVSWYQQTPGQGLQFLFEYFSETQRNKGNFPGRFSGRQFSNSRSEMNVSTLELGDSALYLCASSLAGKDTQYFGPGTRLTVL.

The chain couples TRBV7-2 to TRBJ1-2, with 7 bases aligning to TRBD1. V shed 3 bases, J shed 6 bases, and the junction held 4 bases outside the gene matches. Germline V gene lookup returns CDR1 SGHTA and CDR2 FQGNSA. CDR3 length: 13 amino acids. CDR3 sequence reads: CASSLTGFDGYTF. The CDR3 DNA follows: TGTGCCAGCAGCTTGACAGGGTTCGATGGCTACACCTTC.

This sequence joins TRBV19 and TRBJ2-3; D is possibly TRBD1 (5 bases). In germline, CDR1 is LNHDA, CDR2 SQIVND (reference sequence). The CDR3 covers 14 residues. V was pared by 5 bases and J by 2 bases, with 11 bases between. CDR3 DNA: TGTGCCAGTAGTCCAGGACACTTCACAGATACGCAGTATTTT. Translated: CASSPGHFTDTQYF.

This clone was found once. The CDR3 here is CASSLVPSGGRSYEQYF. For the CDR3, the DNA is TGTGCCAGCAGCTTAGTACCTTCGGGGGGCAGGTCCTACGAGCAGTACTTC. This chain links TRBV7-2 with TRBJ2-7; D is perhaps TRBD2 (7 bases). V was trimmed by 1 base and J by 1 base, leaving 17 bases between them. The CDR3 runs 17 residues. CDR1 is SGHTA and CDR2 is FQGNSA in the germline V gene.

V usage is TRBV4-3 and J usage is TRBJ1-1; D is uncertain. Trimming pared 1 base from V and 3 bases from J, leaving 15 bases between. CDR1 is LGHNA, CDR2 YSLEER, per germline. The CDR3 length is 16 residues. The CDR3 protein is CASSQASMRRDTEAFF. The CDR3 region has the DNA TGCGCCAGCAGCCAAGCTTCAATGAGGCGGGACACTGAAGCTTTCTTT.

The genes are TRBV4-3 and TRBJ1-3; D unclear. The CDR3 runs to 15 residues. V was pared by 0 bases and J by 0 bases, with 6 bases between. Germline values: CDR1 LGHNA, CDR2 YSLEER. As DNA, the CDR3 is TGCGCCAGCAGCCAAGATCCTCGCTCTGGAAACACCATATATTTT. Amino acid sequence: CASSQDPRSGNTIYF.

CDR3 DNA: TGCAGCGTCCGTGGGGCACTTCAGGCAGATACGCAGTATTTT. Its translation: CSVRGALQADTQYF. The chain joins TRBV29-1 to TRBJ2-3; tentatively, D is TRBD1 (5 bases). Germline V gives CDR1 SQVTM, CDR2 ANQGSEA. V was trimmed by 6 bases and J by 4 bases, leaving 17 bases between them. The CDR3 extends over 14 amino acids.

In DNA form, the CDR3 reads TGTGCCAGTAGTATAGGGTCGGGACTAGCGGGCGATGAGCAGTACTTC. It is translated as CASSIGSGLAGDEQYF. The rearrangement joins TRBV19 to TRBJ2-7, with 12 bases that match TRBD2. J gave up 7 bases and V 1 base, and 8 bases lay outside the gene matches. Germline V lookup: CDR1 LNHDA, CDR2 SQIVND (reference sequence). The CDR3 loop spans 16 amino acids.

The chain couples TRBV12-1 to TRBJ2-5; the table gives TRBD2 as D, unverified against the DNA. The J call may be wrong; the DNA end is better matched by TRBJ2-7. TRBV12-1 counts as a pseudogene. The CDR3 sequence is 16 residues long. Here the CDR3 DNA reads TGTGCCAGCAGCTTTGGGGGAGGGCGGGATCGCTACGAGCAGTACTTC. Its protein product is CASSFGGGRDRYEQYF.

The chain employs TRBV7-2 and TRBJ2-5; 10 bases align to TRBD1. The CDR3 spans 15 residues. The V gene's germline CDR1 is SGHTA and CDR2 FQGNSA. J lost 3 bases, V lost 4 bases, and 5 bases had no gene match. The CDR3 region is CASSSLGTGEETQYF. CDR3 bases: TGTGCCAGCAGCTCGCTTGGGACAGGGGAAGAGACCCAGTACTTC.

The rearrangement links TRBV4-1 to TRBJ2-5; D ambiguous. V was shortened by 1 base and J by 1 base, with 7 bases between the two germline ends. CDR1 and CDR2 from the germline V gene are MGHRA and YSYEKL. This CDR3 has 14 residues. DNA of the CDR3: TGCGCCAGCAGCCAAGTCCTAGTCCAAGAGACCCAGTACTTC. Translating gives CASSQVLVQETQYF.

The DNA of the CDR3 is TGCGCCAGCAGCCAAGTCGGGACTGGCCCCACAGATACGCAGTATTTT. This translates into CASSQVGTGPTDTQYF. This chain joins TRBV4-1 and TRBJ2-3; a possible D gene is TRBD2 (6 bases). The CDR3 covers 16 residues. V was shortened by 1 base and J by 2 bases, with 13 bases between the two germline ends. CDR1 is MGHRA, CDR2 YSYEKL, per germline.

The chain employs TRBV28 and TRBJ1-6; D is uncertain. The CDR3 is 12 residues long. CDR1 and CDR2 (germline): MDHEN, SYDVKM. Trimming cost V 3 bases and J 11 bases, with 8 bases left between them. The CDR3 nucleotides are TGTGCCAGCAGTTTGGCCCATCCACCCCTCCACTTT. The encoded protein is CASSLAHPPLHF.

The chain carries TRBV4-3 and TRBJ2-7, with D maybe TRBD1 (7 bases). Germline V gene sequence: CDR1 LGHNA, CDR2 YSLEER. Trimming removed 4 bases from V and 1 base from J, with 20 bases in between. The CDR3 spans 17 residues. The CDR3 spells CASSPPSEGTESYEQYF. The CDR3 coding sequence is TGCGCCAGCAGCCCACCATCGGAGGGGACAGAGTCCTACGAGCAGTACTTC.

The chain links TRBV28 to TRBJ1-3; TRBD1 is a possible D gene (5 bases). The ends were cut back, 2 bases at V and 0 bases at J, with 14 bases in the middle. CDR3 length: 17 residues. The V gene's germline CDR1 is MDHEN and CDR2 SYDVKM. CDR3 nucleotides: TGTGCCAGCAGTTTAATCGGGGGTGGAAGCTCTGGAAACACCATATATTTT. This gives the protein CASSLIGGGSSGNTIYF.

V is TRBV6-6 and J is TRBJ2-2; D might be TRBD2 (5 bases). The V gene lost 10 bases and the J gene lost 7 bases, with 19 bases spanning the gap. CDR1 and CDR2 from the germline V gene are MNHNY and SVGAGI (reference sequence). The CDR3 is 14 residues long. In nucleotides, the CDR3 is TGTGCCATCTCCCGGGAAAAGGGTGTCGGGGAGCTGTTTTTT. Protein sequence: CAISREKGVGELFF.

This rearrangement joins TRBV28 to TRBJ1-1, with D perhaps matching TRBD1 (6 bases). The CDR3 is 14 amino acids. Per germline, CDR1 MDHEN and CDR2 SYDVKM. Trimming removed 0 bases at V and 6 bases at J, with 11 bases between. The CDR3 DNA is TGTGCCAGCAGTTTATGGCGGGAGGGGGCTGAAGCTTTCTTT. Its translation is CASSLWREGAEAFF.

A remark on this clone: One end of the junction does not line up with germline, which may come from a read error. The chain recombines TRBV7-7 with TRBJ2-1, with 10 bases identical to TRBD2. This CDR3 region has 15 residues. Germline V lookup: CDR1 SSHAT, CDR2 FNYEAQ (reference sequence). The CDR3 coding sequence is TGTGCTAGCAGCCCGGACCCTAGCGGGAGTTATGAGCAGTTCTTC. Translated, it gives CASSPDPSGSYEQFF.

The chain recombines TRBV7-2 with TRBJ2-7, with a weak D call TRBD1 (6 bases). Germline values: CDR1 SGHTA, CDR2 FQGNSA. The V end lost 5 bases, the J end lost 9 bases, and 17 bases lay between the germline ends. This CDR3 comprises 13 residues. The CDR3 DNA reads TGTACCAGCAGCAACCACAAGGGCAGGGGGCAGTACTTC. The encoded protein is CTSSNHKGRGQYF.

This chain joins TRBV28 and TRBJ1-2; TRBD1 is a possible D gene (6 bases). This CDR3 is built from 12 residues. Germline-derived CDR1 and CDR2 are MDHEN and SYDVKM. Trimming took 7 bases from V and 3 from J, leaving 9 bases between them. The CDR3 is CASTQGHYGYTF. The DNA of the CDR3 is TGTGCCAGCACCCAGGGGCACTATGGCTACACCTTC.

This rearrangement joins TRBV30 to TRBJ1-5; D is uncertain. The V gene's germline CDR1 is GTSNPN and CDR2 SVGIG (reference sequence). The CDR3 contains 14 residues. Trimming removed 3 bases at V and 3 bases at J, with 12 bases between. CDR3 sequence: CAWSLGRANQPQHF. DNA for the CDR3: TGTGCCTGGAGCCTAGGGAGGGCCAATCAGCCCCAGCATTTT. The full variable domain, completed using reference TRBV30 and TRBJ1-5, is SQTIHQWPATLVQPVGSPLSLECTVEGTSNPNLYWYRQAAGRGLQLLFYSVGIGQISSEVPQNLSASRPQDRQFILSSKKLLLSDSGFYLCAWSLGRANQPQHFGDGTRLSIL.

The chain couples TRBV28 to TRBJ1-4; D is uncertain. Germline CDR1 reads MDHEN; CDR2 reads SYDVKM. CDR3 length: 13 amino acids. V shed 4 bases and J shed 4 bases, with 7 bases lying between them. The DNA for the CDR3 is TGTGCCAGCAGTTCCGGGGTTAATGAAAAACTGTTTTTT. It encodes CASSSGVNEKLFF.

The V call is TRBV6-6, the J call TRBJ1-1; D gene unclear. CDR1 is MNHNY and CDR2 is SVGAGI in the germline V gene (reference sequence). The CDR3 has 15 amino acids. The V gene lost 5 bases and the J gene lost 3 bases, with 16 bases spanning the gap. The DNA for the CDR3 is TGTGCCAGCAGTCCCCAGATGTGGGGAGACACTGAAGCTTTCTTT. This codes for CASSPQMWGDTEAFF.

CDR3 DNA: TGTGCCTGGAGCTGCTGCGCGGCCCCGTATCAGCCCCAGCATTTT. Encoded protein: CAWSCCAAPYQPQHF. This chain uses TRBV30 with TRBJ1-5; D is unresolved. The CDR3 spans 15 residues. V gave up 3 bases and J gave up 5 bases, with 17 bases separating them. CDR1 and CDR2 from the germline V gene are GTSNPN and SVGIG (reference sequence). Full variable domain (missing parts from reference TRBV30 and TRBJ1-5): SQTIHQWPATLVQPVGSPLSLECTVEGTSNPNLYWYRQAAGRGLQLLFYSVGIGQISSEVPQNLSASRPQDRQFILSSKKLLLSDSGFYLCAWSCCAAPYQPQHFGDGTRLSIL.

The chain recombines TRBV7-2 with TRBJ2-5, with 9 bases fitting TRBD1. Germline V gives CDR1 SGHTA, CDR2 FQGNSA. This CDR3 has 15 residues. V shed 1 base and J 2 bases; nucleotides not matched to a gene: 2. The CDR3 loop reads CASSLGGTGQETQYF. CDR3 nucleotide sequence: TGTGCCAGCAGCTTAGGAGGGACAGGGCAAGAGACCCAGTACTTC.

This clone was observed a handful of times. The chain has TRBV5-1 and TRBJ2-1; TRBD2 matches 7 bases. Germline-derived CDR1 and CDR2 are SGHRS and YFSETQ. The V and J ends lost 2 bases and 1 base, in that order; junction bases with no gene match: 3. The CDR3 length is 15 residues. CDR3 residues: CASSFGGNSYNEQFF. Written as DNA, the CDR3 is TGCGCCAGCAGCTTCGGGGGGAATTCCTACAATGAGCAGTTCTTC.